These 5 T cell receptor beta chains came from one sample sequenced in a study of blood T cell repertoires in COVID-19. Using immunoSEQ multiplex PCR, the repertoire was profiled, and TCRdb retains in-frame clones only, with some absent. The table shows 250,000 to 300,000 clones, with roughly nine tenths occurring only once. The sample taken for sequencing was peripheral blood. The receptors originated from a woman aged 45-65 years who had recovered from COVID-19.

V gene TRBV10-3 combines with J gene TRBJ1-5; weak D call: TRBD1 (6 bases). Germline V lookup: CDR1 ENHRY, CDR2 SYGVKD. This CDR3 is 14 amino acids long. V lost 3 bases and J 3 bases, leaving 9 bases between the germline ends. CDR3 residues: CAISEQGNNQPQHF. CDR3 coding DNA: TGTGCCATCAGTGAACAGGGAAACAATCAGCCCCAGCATTTT.

The chain couples TRBV11-2 to TRBJ1-3, with TRBD1 matching 10 bases. V lost 1 base and J lost 2; bases outside the gene matches: 5. The CDR3 extends over 17 amino acids. Germline V lookup: CDR1 SGHAT, CDR2 FQNNGV. DNA of the CDR3: TGTGCCAGCAGCTTAGGAAAGGGACAGGGGCCTGGAAACACCATATATTTT. Translating it yields CASSLGKGQGPGNTIYF.

This chain uses TRBV5-1 with TRBJ1-1; D gene ambiguous. V lost 2 bases to trimming and J lost 3 bases, with 17 bases between them. The germline gives CDR1 SGHRS, CDR2 YFSETQ. This CDR3 has 16 amino acids. The CDR3 protein is CASSLSGRQPYTEAFF. CDR3 nucleotides: TGCGCCAGCAGCTTATCCGGGAGGCAGCCGTACACTGAAGCTTTCTTT. The whole variable domain, filled in from reference TRBV5-1 and TRBJ1-1, reads KAGVTQTPRYLIKTRGQQVTLSCSPISGHRSVSWYQQTPGQGLQFLFEYFSETQRNKGNFPGRFSGRQFSNSRSEMNVSTLELGDSALYLCASSLSGRQPYTEAFFGQGTRLTVV.

This clone was seen a single time. The gene calls are TRBV29-1 and TRBJ2-2; TRBD2 matches at 7 bases. The CDR3 consists of 13 residues. In germline, CDR1 is SQVTM, CDR2 ANQGSEA. J was trimmed by 4 bases and V by 7 bases; bases with no gene match: 6. Here the CDR3 DNA reads TGCAGCGCTCTCGGGACTACCACCGGGGAGCTGTTTTTT. This gives the protein CSALGTTTGELFF.

The V gene is TRBV18, the J gene TRBJ1-2, with a tentative D call TRBD1 (5 bases). Trimming left V 1 base short and J 4 bases short, with 10 bases between. The CDR3 has 14 residues. Germline V gene data show CDR1 as KGHSH and CDR2 as LQKENI. CDR3 in amino acids: CASSPQGKSYGYTF. The CDR3 nucleotides read TGTGCCAGCTCACCACAGGGGAAAAGCTATGGCTACACCTTC.